One and the same sample provided the 25 T cell receptor beta chains below, sequenced in a study of Ad26.COV2.S vaccination and SARS-CoV-2 variants. Only in-frame clones appear in the TCRdb table, and some are missing; sequencing was by immunoSEQ multiplex PCR. The table includes 300,000 to 500,000 clones, less than 90% detected once. Treatment of the sample: roughly 20 received Ad26.COV2.S at low or high dose, single or two shots; 5 received placebo; per-sample allocation not given. Day 63 after the first injection of vaccine or placebo was the sampling time. The sample was peripheral blood, taken in a trial of Ad26.COV2.S vaccine versus placebo. The receptor source for this set is a person between 18 and 60 years old who received the Ad26.COV2.S COVID-19 vaccine or a placebo.

This chain joins TRBV4-1 and TRBJ1-1; D is unresolved. Trimming shortened V by 4 bases and J by 10 bases, and 16 bases separated the two germline ends. From germline, CDR1 is MGHRA and CDR2 YSYEKL. This CDR3 contains 13 residues. Here the CDR3 DNA reads TGCGCCAGCAGCCCTAATCAGAGGACGCGAGCTTTCTTT. Amino acids: CASSPNQRTRAFF.

This clone was detected once. This chain connects TRBV10-2 to TRBJ1-2, with D unclear. Germline V gene sequence: CDR1 WSHSY, CDR2 SAAADI. This CDR3 has 14 amino acids. Trimming took off 2 bases at V and 3 bases at J, with 10 bases between the two ends. CDR3 residues: CASSEDSGHYGYTF. The CDR3 DNA sequence: TGCGCCAGCAGTGAGGACTCAGGTCACTATGGCTACACCTTC.

In this sample, this clone turned up a few times. The chain has TRBV6-5 and TRBJ1-3, with D uncertain. The V and J ends lost 4 bases and 4 bases respectively, with 14 bases between them. The CDR3 spans 15 residues. The germline CDR1 and CDR2 sequences are MNHEY and SVGAGI. The CDR3 sequence: CASSFAGIAGNTIYF. CDR3 in DNA: TGTGCCAGCAGTTTTGCGGGCATAGCAGGAAACACCATATATTTT.

The rearrangement links TRBV6-5 to TRBJ2-7, with D uncertain. This CDR3 comprises 11 residues. V was pared by 8 bases and J by 3 bases, with 8 bases between. Germline V gives CDR1 MNHEY, CDR2 SVGAGI. The CDR3 sequence is CASVGFYEQYF. The CDR3 DNA is TGTGCCAGCGTAGGGTTCTACGAGCAGTACTTC.

The chain is built from TRBV4-2 and TRBJ2-7; D assignment may be TRBD1 or TRBD2 (6 bases each). The CDR3 is made up of 15 amino acids. The germline V gene has CDR1 LGHNA and CDR2 YNFKEQ. The V end lost 0 bases, the J end lost 3 bases, and 12 bases lay between the germline ends. As DNA, the CDR3 is TGTGCCAGCAGCCAAGAAGGGGGGCCCCTCTACGAGCAGTACTTC. It is translated as CASSQEGGPLYEQYF.

V gene TRBV6-2 or TRBV6-3 combines with J gene TRBJ2-7; either TRBD1 or TRBD2 may supply D (5 bases each). The V gene lost 2 bases and the J gene lost 4 bases, with 12 bases spanning the gap. The CDR3 is made up of 14 amino acids. CDR1 MNHEY and CDR2 SVGEGT come from the germline V gene. CDR3 sequence: CASSYDGTEYEQYF. CDR3 coding DNA: TGTGCCAGCAGTTACGACGGGACCGAATACGAGCAGTACTTC.

This chain connects TRBV24-1 to TRBJ2-5, with a possible D match to TRBD1 (6 bases). V shed 3 bases and J shed 6 bases, with 13 bases lying between them. There are 14 residues in the CDR3. Germline loops: CDR1 KGHDR, CDR2 SFDVKD. The CDR3 DNA reads as TGTGCCACCAGTGATCCAGGGGCCGCCAAGACCCAGTACTTC. The encoded protein is CATSDPGAAKTQYF.

This chain links TRBV5-4 with TRBJ2-7; 8 nucleotides agree with TRBD2. Germline values: CDR1 SGHNT, CDR2 YYREEE (reference sequence). The J segment lost 7 bases and the V segment lost 2 bases, leaving 5 bases of the junction unmatched. This CDR3 contains 13 residues. The CDR3 DNA is TGTGCCAGCAGCTTCGGGGGACTAGAAGAGCAGTACTTC. Protein: CASSFGGLEEQYF.

This rearrangement joins TRBV30 to TRBJ1-2; D remains ambiguous. With 3 bases removed from V and 6 bases from J, the gap between germline ends came to 8 bases. Germline V gene lookup returns CDR1 GTSNPN and CDR2 SVGIG (reference sequence). The CDR3 totals 11 residues. CDR3 coding DNA: TGTGCCTGGAGCGCCGAGGATGGCTACACCTTC. Residues: CAWSAEDGYTF. Looking up the rest from reference TRBV30 and TRBJ1-2 gives the full variable domain: SQTIHQWPATLVQPVGSPLSLECTVEGTSNPNLYWYRQAAGRGLQLLFYSVGIGQISSEVPQNLSASRPQDRQFILSSKKLLLSDSGFYLCAWSAEDGYTFGSGTRLTVV.

The genes are TRBV19 and TRBJ2-6; 7 bases agree with TRBD1. Germline trimming cut 6 bases from V and 0 bases from J; bases unmatched to any gene: 8. The CDR3 runs 17 residues. Germline V gene sequence: CDR1 LNHDA, CDR2 SQIVND (reference sequence). As DNA, the CDR3 is TGTGCCAGTAGATTGGGGACAGCCGACTCTGGGGCCAACGTCCTGACTTTC. Translated, it gives CASRLGTADSGANVLTF. Drawing the rest from reference TRBV19 and TRBJ2-6, the complete variable domain is DGGITQSPKYLFRKEGQNVTLSCEQNLNHDAMYWYRQDPGQGLRLIYYSQIVNDFQKGDIAEGYSVSREKKESFPLTVTSAQKNPTAFYLCASRLGTADSGANVLTFGAGSRLTVL.

This clone showed up just once. The chain combines TRBV2 with TRBJ1-5; TRBD1 agrees at 10 bases. The CDR3 covers 16 residues. V dropped 4 bases and J dropped 9; count of bases not matched to a gene: 12. Germline CDR1 is SNHLY and CDR2 is FYNNEI. CDR3 sequence reads: CASSVEGTGDVSPQHF. DNA of the CDR3: TGTGCCAGCAGTGTGGAAGGGACAGGGGATGTGTCGCCCCAGCATTTT.

This clone was detected once. The chain recombines TRBV19 with TRBJ1-4; D gene unclear. With 5 bases removed from V and 6 bases from J, the gap between germline ends came to 13 bases. The length of the CDR3 is 14 residues. Germline V gene data show CDR1 as LNHDA and CDR2 as SQIVND (reference sequence). In nucleotides, the CDR3 is TGTGCCAGTAGTCCCGATTTGTTAGATGAAAAACTGTTTTTT. It translates to CASSPDLLDEKLFF. Based on the CDR3 plus reference TRBV19 and TRBJ1-4, the full variable domain is DGGITQSPKYLFRKEGQNVTLSCEQNLNHDAMYWYRQDPGQGLRLIYYSQIVNDFQKGDIAEGYSVSREKKESFPLTVTSAQKNPTAFYLCASSPDLLDEKLFFGSGTQLSVL.

This clone was seen just once. V is TRBV9 and J is TRBJ1-2, with 8 bases lining up with TRBD1. This CDR3 is 15 amino acids long. Germline V gene lookup returns CDR1 SGDLS and CDR2 YYNGEE. J was trimmed by 2 bases and V by 3 bases; bases with no gene match: 6. DNA of the CDR3: TGTGCCAGCAGCGGGACAGGGTGGGGAAACTATGGCTACACCTTC. It specifies CASSGTGWGNYGYTF.

The chain combines TRBV5-1 with TRBJ2-3, with 7 bases identical to TRBD2. V trimming: 0 bases; J trimming: 2 bases; junction bases outside the gene matches: 3. Looked up from germline, CDR1 is SGHRS and CDR2 is YFSETQ. This CDR3 is 15 amino acids long. The DNA for the CDR3 is TGCGCCAGCAGCTTGGGAGCGGGGAACACAGATACGCAGTATTTT. Translation: CASSLGAGNTDTQYF.

DNA of the CDR3: TGCGCCAGCAGCTTACAGGGACAACGGGGAGAGACCCAGTACTTC. Translated: CASSLQGQRGETQYF. The chain uses TRBV5-1 and TRBJ2-5; TRBD1 is a possible D gene (6 bases). The CDR3 is 15 residues long. Germline V CDR1 and CDR2: SGHRS, YFSETQ. V was shortened by 2 bases and J by 4 bases, with 15 bases between the two germline ends.

The chain couples TRBV7-2 to TRBJ1-2; D is undetermined. The CDR3 has 13 residues. Germline loops: CDR1 SGHTA, CDR2 FQGNSA. V was pared by 2 bases and J by 6 bases, with 10 bases between. As DNA, the CDR3 is TGTGCCAGCAGCTTATACAAGCACCATGGCTACACCTTC. The encoded protein is CASSLYKHHGYTF.

Here the CDR3 DNA reads TGTGCCAGCAAGTCGGGGGCCTTGAGCAATCAGCCCCAGCATTTT. This sequence encodes CASKSGALSNQPQHF. V and J are TRBV2 and TRBJ1-5; D perhaps matches TRBD1 (6 bases). V shed 7 bases and J shed 1 base, with 14 bases lying between them. Germline CDR1 SNHLY, CDR2 FYNNEI. The CDR3 totals 15 residues.

The chain employs TRBV10-2 and TRBJ1-2; tentative D call: TRBD1 (5 bases). The CDR3 spans 10 residues. Trimming removed 10 bases at V and 6 bases at J, with 9 bases between. Germline V CDR1 and CDR2: WSHSY, SAAADI. The CDR3 sequence: CATCRDGYTF. CDR3 nucleotide sequence: TGCGCCACGTGCAGGGATGGCTACACCTTC.

This chain links TRBV4-1 with TRBJ2-3; D is unresolved. Germline values: CDR1 MGHRA, CDR2 YSYEKL. V shed 0 bases and J shed 5 bases, with 15 bases lying between them. CDR3 length: 16 residues. The CDR3 sequence is CASSQDGRPHVDTQYF. The DNA for the CDR3 is TGCGCCAGCAGCCAAGACGGGCGGCCCCACGTAGATACGCAGTATTTT.

This clone was counted between two and nine times. The chain recombines TRBV5-4 with TRBJ2-2; D gene uncertain. This CDR3 is 14 amino acids long. Germline V gives CDR1 SGHNT, CDR2 YYREEE (reference sequence). V lost 1 base, J lost 5 bases, and 9 bases lay in between. The DNA for the CDR3 is TGTGCCAGCAGCTTGTATCTGGGGACCGGGGAGCTGTTTTTT. Its protein product is CASSLYLGTGELFF.

The chain carries TRBV21-1 and TRBJ1-4; the table assigns TRBD1, which was not confirmed against the DNA. TRBV21-1 is reported as a pseudogene. The CDR3 is 17 residues long. CDR3 loop: CASSTAGGLATNEKLFF. The CDR3 nucleotides read TGTGCCAGCAGCACGGCAGGGGGCCTAGCAACTAATGAAAAACTGTTTTTT.

The chain uses TRBV5-4 and TRBJ2-2, with TRBD2 matching over 11 bases. The germline gives CDR1 SGHNT, CDR2 YYREEE (reference sequence). The CDR3 is 15 residues long. After removal of 10 bases from V and 1 base from J, the junction contained 6 bases not matched to a gene. The CDR3 region is CAGSSGGRNTGELFF. CDR3 in DNA: TGTGCCGGATCTAGCGGGGGGAGGAACACCGGGGAGCTGTTTTTT.

This sequence joins TRBV3-1 (or the pseudogene TRBV3-2) and TRBJ1-1; D might be TRBD1 (6 bases). This CDR3 region has 14 residues. The V gene's germline CDR1 is LGHDT and CDR2 YNNKEL (reference sequence). Trimming took off 3 bases at V and 1 base at J, with 9 bases between the two ends. CDR3 loop: CASSQTGGNTEAFF. CDR3 sequence (DNA): TGTGCCAGCAGCCAGACAGGAGGGAACACTGAAGCTTTCTTT.

The chain is built from TRBV27 and TRBJ1-5; 8 positions match TRBD1. The J segment lost 6 bases and the V segment lost 5 bases, leaving 6 bases of the junction unmatched. The CDR3 length is 14 residues. CDR1 is MNHEY and CDR2 is SMNVEV in the germline V gene (reference sequence). The CDR3 nucleotides are TGTGCCAGCAGTACCCGACAGGGGACTCAGCCCCAGCATTTT. Translating it yields CASSTRQGTQPQHF.

The chain is built from TRBV3-1 (or the pseudogene TRBV3-2) and TRBJ1-2; a possible D gene is TRBD1 (5 bases). The CDR3 covers 12 residues. V was cut by 2 bases and J by 8 bases, with 9 bases left in between. Germline assignment: CDR1 LGHDT and CDR2 YNNKEL (reference sequence). CDR3 residues: CASSQYQGGYTF. CDR3 coding DNA: TGTGCCAGCAGCCAATATCAGGGCGGCTACACCTTC.